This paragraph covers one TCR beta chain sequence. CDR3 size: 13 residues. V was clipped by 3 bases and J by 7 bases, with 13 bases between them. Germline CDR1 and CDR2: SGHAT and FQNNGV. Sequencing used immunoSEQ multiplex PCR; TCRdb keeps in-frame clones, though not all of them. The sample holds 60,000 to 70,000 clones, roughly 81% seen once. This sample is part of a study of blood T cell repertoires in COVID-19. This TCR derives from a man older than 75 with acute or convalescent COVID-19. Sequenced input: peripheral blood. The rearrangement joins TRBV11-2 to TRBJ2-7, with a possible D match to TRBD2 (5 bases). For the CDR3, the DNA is TGTGCCAGCAGCTTCCCCCTAGCCCAGGAGCAGTACTTC. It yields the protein CASSFPLAQEQYF.